This T cell receptor beta chain was documented in a study of post-analysis software for immune sequencing data. Study-wide context: Secondary progressive, relapsing-remitting and progressive-relapsing multiple sclerosis were among the included disease courses. The study, taken as a whole, reports: Patients had higher frequencies than controls of about five TRBV segments, including TRBV5-6, TRBV5-1 and TRBV20-1. Multiple sclerosis patients showed significantly lower normalized Chao1 diversity than controls did.

This clonotype was detected a few times. Its antigen is not known. V was cut by 0 bases and J by 3 bases, with 14 bases left in between. CDR3 length: 16 amino acids. Germline CDR1 SEHNR, CDR2 FQNEAQ (reference sequence). The authors incorporated unique molecular identifiers into the TCR beta cDNA libraries. Using its own MiXCR run on the PCR reads, TCRdb lists one record per CDR3 protein. The table includes approximately 260,000 distinct CDR3 sequences, around 34% detected once. This receptor was taken from a girl between 5 and 17 years old with multiple sclerosis. Sequencing was performed on blood. This rearrangement joins TRBV7-9 to TRBJ1-1; D may be TRBD1 (5 bases). DNA of the CDR3: TGTGCCAGCAGCTTAGCACGGGGGAGTTTAGACACTGAAGCTTTCTTT. It is translated as CASSLARGSLDTEAFF.